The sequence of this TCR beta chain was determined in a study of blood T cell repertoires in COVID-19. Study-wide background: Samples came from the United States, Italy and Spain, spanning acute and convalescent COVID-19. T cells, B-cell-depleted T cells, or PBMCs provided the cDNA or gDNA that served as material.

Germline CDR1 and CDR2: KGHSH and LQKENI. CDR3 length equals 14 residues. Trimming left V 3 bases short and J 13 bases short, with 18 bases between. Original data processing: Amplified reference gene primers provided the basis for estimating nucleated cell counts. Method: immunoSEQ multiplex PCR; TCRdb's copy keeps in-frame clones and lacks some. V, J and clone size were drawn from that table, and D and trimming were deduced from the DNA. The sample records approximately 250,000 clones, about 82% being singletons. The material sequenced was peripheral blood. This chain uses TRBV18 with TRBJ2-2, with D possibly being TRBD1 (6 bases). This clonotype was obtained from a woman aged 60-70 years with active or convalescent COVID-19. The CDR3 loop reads CASSPGTPSSGLFF. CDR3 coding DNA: TGTGCCAGCTCACCCGGGACACCCTCCAGTGGGCTGTTTTTT. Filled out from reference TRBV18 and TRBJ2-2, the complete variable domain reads NAGVMQNPRHLVRRRGQEARLRCSPMKGHSHVYWYRQLPEEGLKFMVYLQKENIIDESGMPKERFSAEFPKEGPSILRIQQVVRGDSAAYFCASSPGTPSSGLFFGEGSRLTVL.